This T cell receptor beta chain comes out of a study of blood T cell repertoires in COVID-19. Study at large: COVID-19 samples from acute and convalescent phases originated in the United States, Italy and Spain.

Germline V lookup: CDR1 SGHRS, CDR2 YFSETQ. V lost 5 bases to trimming and J lost 6 bases; unmatched junction nucleotides: 8. The CDR3 consists of 14 residues. Symptom resolution, clearance, or two negative PCRs marked donors in Cohort 3 as recovered. This clone was detected only a few times. The protocol was immunoSEQ multiplex PCR, while the TCRdb copy is restricted to in-frame clones and leaves out a portion. The sample lists just under 250,000 clones, more than 85% occurring once. The chain employs TRBV5-1 and TRBJ2-7; 10 bases agree with TRBD1. Sequencing input: PBMCs or T cells enriched from blood (not recorded which). The sequence derives from a woman in her twenties or thirties who had recovered from COVID-19. The chain's CDR3 is CASREPGTGVEQYF. DNA for the CDR3: TGCGCCAGCAGGGAACCCGGGACAGGGGTCGAGCAGTACTTC.